This TCR beta chain was obtained from a study of T cells in Graves' hyperthyroidism and ophthalmopathy. Study information: Peripheral blood draws took place at initial diagnosis, ahead of any treatment. Findings and caveats of the study: Blood held most thyroid clonotypes expanded above 0.001 frequency.

TCR beta CDR3 regions were amplified from RNA. The TCR CDR3 was amplified in a first-round RT-PCR using the HTBI primer set. TCRdb independently ran MiXCR on the multiplex PCR reads; one entry per CDR3 protein. The sample contains around 800,000 distinct CDR3 sequences, 38% of which appear only once. V lost 6 bases and J lost 3, with 12 bases in between. This CDR3 comprises 13 residues. The germline CDR1 and CDR2 sequences are DFQATT and SNEGSKA (reference sequence). 9 to 10 ml fresh peripheral blood yielded the PBMCs. This clonotype came up a few times. What it binds is not known. The sequencing input was blood. The chain couples TRBV20-1 to TRBJ1-5; no reliable D call. The TCR was taken from a man aged 18 to 29 with Graves' hyperthyroidism. This CDR3 is CSAPPDLNQPQHF. The CDR3, as DNA: TGCAGTGCCCCCCCGGACCTCAATCAGCCCCAGCATTTT.